This TCR beta chain was retrieved from a study of lymphopenia after photon versus proton radiotherapy. This CDR3 is 16 amino acids long. The ends lost 5 bases at V and 1 base at J; junction bases unmatched: 8. CDR1 is MDHEN, CDR2 SYDVKM, per germline. TCRdb's table, derived via immunoSEQ multiplex PCR, lists solely in-frame clones and lacks some. The data show approximately 91,000 clones, about 83% seen once. Comment on this clone: The antigen is undetermined.

Study findings and constraints: Authors raise, but do not show, better survival with proton therapy. Relative stability marked proton patients; photon patients lost diversity and naive cells.

The origin of this receptor is a man aged 60 to 69 with pancreatic cancer. The V call is TRBV28, the J call TRBJ2-3, with 8 bases identical to TRBD2. The input for sequencing was peripheral blood, taken from a patient treated with proton-based radiotherapy. This chain's CDR3 is CASSPLSGRGTDTQYF. DNA for the CDR3: TGTGCCAGCAGTCCCCTCAGCGGGAGAGGCACAGATACGCAGTATTTT.